These 4 T cell receptor beta chains were sequenced from one sample in a study of blood T cells in healthy people across ages. Through a sample-barcoded 5' primer and a J-beta primer mix, a second PCR was run for about 6 to 11 cycles. Each CDR3 protein is one row after TCRdb ran MiXCR on the 5' RACE reads. The sample has roughly 1,100,000 distinct CDR3 sequences, about 25% seen once; the top ten hold around 0.75%. The same data also contributed to another study, on T cells of mothers and their children.

Sequencing was carried out using blood. These receptors were taken from a girl aged 2 to 9 in good health.

As concerns this clonotype: One end of the junction does not line up with germline, which may come from a read error. The rearrangement joins TRBV5-1 to TRBJ2-6, with D possibly TRBD2 on 6 matching bases. CDR3 length: 15 amino acids. The germline V gene encodes CDR1 SGHRS and CDR2 YFSETQ. Here the CDR3 DNA reads TGCGCCAGCGGCTTGACTAGCTCTGGGGCCAACGTCCTGACTTTC. It translates to CASGLTSSGANVLTF.

V is TRBV29-1 and J is TRBJ1-1, with TRBD1 matching over 7 bases. V shed 7 bases, J shed 1 base, and the junction held 6 bases outside the gene matches. CDR3 length: 13 amino acids. Germline assignment: CDR1 SQVTM and CDR2 ANQGSEA. CDR3 sequence: CSGRRDRNTEAFF. Here the CDR3 DNA reads TGCAGCGGCCGCCGGGACAGGAACACTGAAGCTTTCTTT.

In its sample, this clonotype was seen a few times. The chain has TRBV27 and TRBJ2-3, with 9 positions matching TRBD2. J lost 5 bases, V lost 5 bases, and 2 bases had no gene match. CDR3 length: 13 amino acids. CDR1 MNHEY and CDR2 SMNVEV come from the germline V gene (reference sequence). The CDR3 sequence: CASSQAGGDTQYF. CDR3 sequence (DNA): TGTGCCAGCAGTCAAGCGGGGGGAGATACGCAGTATTTT.

This chain links TRBV15 with TRBJ2-5; 10 bases are a match to TRBD2. The J call may be faulty, since TRBJ2-7 better matches the DNA end. The CDR3 length is 16 residues. Germline V lookup: CDR1 LNHNV, CDR2 YYDKDF (reference sequence). CDR3 in amino acids: CATSRPGLAASYEQYF. The CDR3 nucleotides read TGTGCCACCAGCAGACCCGGACTAGCGGCCTCCTACGAGCAGTACTTC.